This entry lists 4 T cell receptor beta chains sequenced from one sample in a study of T cell responses to AZD1222 COVID-19 vaccine. Profiling relied on immunoSEQ multiplex PCR, and the TCRdb table lists in-frame clones only, not all of them. This table has about 52,000 clones, 87% appearing once. The material was peripheral blood, obtained 28 days after the second AZD1222 dose. The receptors stem from an adult who received the AZD1222 COVID-19 vaccine.

V usage is TRBV2 and J usage is TRBJ1-2; D is undetermined. V was clipped by 6 bases and J by 3 bases, with 8 bases between them. Germline lookup yields CDR1 SNHLY and CDR2 FYNNEI. This CDR3 comprises 12 residues. The CDR3 coding sequence is TGTGCCAGCAGGGGAGCGTACTATGGCTACACCTTC. Protein: CASRGAYYGYTF.

This chain links TRBV23-1 with TRBJ2-3; no definite D call. TRBV23-1 is noted as an ORF with a role that remains uncertain. This CDR3 contains 17 residues. V was clipped by 4 bases and J by 2 bases, with 19 bases between them. CDR3 sequence: CASSPPGPKDHTDTQYF. CDR3 DNA sequence: TGCGCCAGCAGTCCACCGGGTCCTAAGGATCACACAGATACGCAGTATTTT.

The chain carries TRBV6-5 and TRBJ1-5; 7 bases align to TRBD1. CDR1 MNHEY and CDR2 SVGAGI come from the germline V gene. The CDR3 spans 15 residues. Unmatched junction bases numbered 5, after V lost 6 bases and J lost 0 bases. CDR3 nucleotide sequence: TGTGCCAGCAGCCGACAGGGAAATAGCAATCAGCCCCAGCATTTT. It encodes CASSRQGNSNQPQHF.

This chain uses TRBV6-5 with TRBJ2-6; no clear D. Trimming left V 8 bases short and J 0 bases short, with 8 bases between. The germline V gene has CDR1 MNHEY and CDR2 SVGAGI. CDR3 size: 14 residues. In DNA form, the CDR3 reads TGTGCCAGCGCTCAGAGCTCTGGGGCCAACGTCCTGACTTTC. It codes for CASAQSSGANVLTF.